A single TCR beta chain is shown here with its context. Its antigen is unidentified. This specimen comes from a study of T cell responses to AZD1222 COVID-19 vaccine. Whole-study findings and limits: There were mostly white British donors and more females than males, and clonal diversity was possibly underestimated. The CD4 TCRs associated with vaccination extended across spike and predominated at 160-218 and 743-854.

V lost 1 base and J 6 bases, leaving 6 bases between the germline ends. Germline V gene sequence: CDR1 KGHSH, CDR2 LQKENI. CDR3 length: 13 amino acids. Profiled with immunoSEQ multiplex PCR; TCRdb holds only in-frame clones, not every one. This table has tens of thousands of clones, roughly 88% appearing once. This TCR derives from an adult in good health. The chain carries TRBV18 and TRBJ1-4; D is unclear. Material: peripheral blood, obtained on day 0 of AZD1222 vaccination. CDR3 sequence: CASSPRTDEKLFF. In DNA form, the CDR3 reads TGTGCCAGCTCACCACGAACAGATGAAAAACTGTTTTTT.